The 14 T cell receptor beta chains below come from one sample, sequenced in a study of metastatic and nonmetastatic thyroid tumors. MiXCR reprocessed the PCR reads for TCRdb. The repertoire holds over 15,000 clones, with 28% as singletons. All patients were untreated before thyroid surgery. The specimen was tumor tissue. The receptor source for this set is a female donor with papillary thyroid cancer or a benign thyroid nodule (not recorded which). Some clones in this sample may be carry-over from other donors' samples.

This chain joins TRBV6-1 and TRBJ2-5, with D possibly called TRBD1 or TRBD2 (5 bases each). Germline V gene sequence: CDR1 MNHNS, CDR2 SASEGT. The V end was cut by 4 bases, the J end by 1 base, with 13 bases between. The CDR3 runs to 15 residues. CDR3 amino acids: CASSGARGSQETQYF. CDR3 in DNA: TGTGCCAGCAGTGGAGCGAGGGGATCCCAAGAGACCCAGTACTTC.

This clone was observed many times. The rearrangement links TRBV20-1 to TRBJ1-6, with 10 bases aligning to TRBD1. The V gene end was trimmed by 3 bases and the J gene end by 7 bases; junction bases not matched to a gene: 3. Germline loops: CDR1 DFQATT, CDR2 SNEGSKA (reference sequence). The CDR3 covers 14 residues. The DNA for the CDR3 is TGCAGTGCTAGTCGGGACAGGGGCAATTCACCCCTCCACTTT. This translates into CSASRDRGNSPLHF.

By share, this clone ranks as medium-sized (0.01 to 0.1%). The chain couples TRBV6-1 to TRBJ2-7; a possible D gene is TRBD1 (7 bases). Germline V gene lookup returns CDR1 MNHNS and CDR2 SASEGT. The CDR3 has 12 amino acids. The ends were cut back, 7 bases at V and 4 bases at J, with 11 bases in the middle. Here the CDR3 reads CASNAGGYEQYF. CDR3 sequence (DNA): TGTGCCAGCAATGCAGGGGGGTACGAGCAGTACTTC.

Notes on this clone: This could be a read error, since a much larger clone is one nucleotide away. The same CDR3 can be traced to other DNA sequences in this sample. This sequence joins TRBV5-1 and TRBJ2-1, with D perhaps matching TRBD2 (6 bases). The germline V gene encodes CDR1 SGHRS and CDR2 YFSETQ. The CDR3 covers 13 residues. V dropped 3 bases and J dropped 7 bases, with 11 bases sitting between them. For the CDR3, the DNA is TGCGCCAGCAGCTCCCCGGAGGGAAATGAGCAGTTCTTC. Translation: CASSSPEGNEQFF.

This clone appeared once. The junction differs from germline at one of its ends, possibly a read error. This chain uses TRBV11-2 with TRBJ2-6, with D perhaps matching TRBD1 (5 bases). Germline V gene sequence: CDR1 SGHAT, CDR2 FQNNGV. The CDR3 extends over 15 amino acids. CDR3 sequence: CASSLGHSGANVLTF. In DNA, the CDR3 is TGCGCCAGCAGCCTCGGACACTCTGGGGCCAACGTCCTGACTTTC.

The CDR3 spells CASILSPAGGPYEQYF. The CDR3 DNA is TGTGCCAGCATCTTGTCTCCGGCTGGAGGGCCTTACGAGCAGTACTTC. This chain uses TRBV11-2 with TRBJ2-7, with D tentatively TRBD2 (6 bases). Germline values: CDR1 SGHAT, CDR2 FQNNGV. V lost 7 bases, J lost 4 bases, and 23 bases lay in between. The CDR3 covers 16 residues.

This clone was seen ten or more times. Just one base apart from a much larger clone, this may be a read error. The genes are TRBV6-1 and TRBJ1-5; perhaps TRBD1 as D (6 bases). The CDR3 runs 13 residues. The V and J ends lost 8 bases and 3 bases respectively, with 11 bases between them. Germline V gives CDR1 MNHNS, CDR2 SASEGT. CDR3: CASAGVINQPQHF. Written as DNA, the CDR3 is TGTGCCAGCGCAGGGGTAATCAATCAGCCCCAGCATTTT.

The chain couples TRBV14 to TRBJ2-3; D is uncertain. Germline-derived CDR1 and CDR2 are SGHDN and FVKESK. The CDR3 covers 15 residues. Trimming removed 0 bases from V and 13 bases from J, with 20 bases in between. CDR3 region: CASSQDRRTTGLEYF. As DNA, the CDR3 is TGTGCCAGCAGCCAAGATAGGCGTACAACCGGGTTGGAGTATTTT.

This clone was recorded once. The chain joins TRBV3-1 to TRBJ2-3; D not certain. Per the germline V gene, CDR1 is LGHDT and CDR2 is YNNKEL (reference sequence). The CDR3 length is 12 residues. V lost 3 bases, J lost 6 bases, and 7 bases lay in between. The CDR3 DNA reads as TGTGCCAGCAGCCACCAGTCGGATACGCAGTATTTT. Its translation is CASSHQSDTQYF.

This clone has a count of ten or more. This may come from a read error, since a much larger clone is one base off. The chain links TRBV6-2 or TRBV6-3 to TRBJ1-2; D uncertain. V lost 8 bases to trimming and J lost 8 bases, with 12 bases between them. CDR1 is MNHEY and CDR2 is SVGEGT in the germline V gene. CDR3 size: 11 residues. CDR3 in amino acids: CASANGGGYTF. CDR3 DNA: TGTGCCAGCGCCAACGGCGGGGGCTACACCTTC.

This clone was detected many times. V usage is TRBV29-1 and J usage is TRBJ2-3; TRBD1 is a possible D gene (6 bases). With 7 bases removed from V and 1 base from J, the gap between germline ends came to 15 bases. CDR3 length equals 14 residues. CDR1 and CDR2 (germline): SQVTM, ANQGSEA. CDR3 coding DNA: TGCAGCGGATCACGGGACACTGGCACAGATACGCAGTATTTT. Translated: CSGSRDTGTDTQYF.

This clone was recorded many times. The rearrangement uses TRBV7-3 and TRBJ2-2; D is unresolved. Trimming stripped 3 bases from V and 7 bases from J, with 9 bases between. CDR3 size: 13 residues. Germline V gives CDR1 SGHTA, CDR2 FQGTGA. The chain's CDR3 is CASSFFRGGELFF. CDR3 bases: TGTGCCAGCAGCTTCTTCCGAGGCGGGGAGCTGTTTTTT.

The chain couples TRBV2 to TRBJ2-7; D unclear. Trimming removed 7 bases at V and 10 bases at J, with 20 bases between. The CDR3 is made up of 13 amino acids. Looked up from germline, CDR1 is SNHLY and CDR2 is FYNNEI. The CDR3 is CASNQATPWYQYF. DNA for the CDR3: TGTGCCAGCAACCAGGCCACCCCGTGGTATCAGTACTTC.

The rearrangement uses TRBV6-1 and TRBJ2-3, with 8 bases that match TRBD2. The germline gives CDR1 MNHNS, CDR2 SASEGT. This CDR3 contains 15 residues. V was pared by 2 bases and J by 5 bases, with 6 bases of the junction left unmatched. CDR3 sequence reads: CASSETWLAGDTQYF. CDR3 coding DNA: TGTGCCAGCAGTGAAACGTGGCTAGCGGGAGATACGCAGTATTTT.